This entry lists 14 T cell receptor beta chains sequenced from one sample in a study of cytotoxic CD8 clonotypes in ibrutinib-treated CLL. Some clones are missing from TCRdb's copy, which holds only in-frame ones; the method was immunoSEQ multiplex PCR. The sample lists 25,000 to 30,000 clones, 55% to 70% occurring once. The material sequenced was PBMCs, taken after 24 months of ibrutinib treatment. The receptor source for this set is a human donor with chronic lymphocytic leukemia.

The chain uses TRBV29-1 and TRBJ2-3; 7 nucleotides line up with TRBD1. The length of the CDR3 is 16 residues. V lost 0 bases, J lost 1 base, and 7 bases stayed unmatched. Germline CDR1 reads SQVTM; CDR2 reads ANQGSEA. The CDR3 nucleotides read TGCAGCGTTGAAGATCGGGGTAGGGGGCGCACAGATACGCAGTATTTT. Its translation is CSVEDRGRGRTDTQYF.

The rearrangement links TRBV10-3 to TRBJ1-2; D unresolved. The V and J ends lost 1 base and 4 bases respectively, with 16 bases between them. CDR1 ENHRY and CDR2 SYGVKD come from the germline V gene. The CDR3 contains 16 residues. The CDR3 DNA sequence: TGTGCCATCAGTGAGTTAAGAAGAGGTAGTGCCTATGGCTACACCTTC. Encoded protein: CAISELRRGSAYGYTF.

This clone was detected a few times. CDR3 sequence reads: CASNGLDYGYTF. CDR3 sequence (DNA): TGTGCCAGCAATGGCCTCGACTATGGCTACACCTTC. The chain recombines TRBV2 with TRBJ1-2; D remains unclear. The CDR3 covers 12 residues. Trimming took 7 bases from V and 3 from J, leaving 9 bases between them. The germline V gene has CDR1 SNHLY and CDR2 FYNNEI.

CDR3 loop: CASSLGGLSGELFF. The CDR3 bases are TGTGCCAGCAGCCTTGGGGGGTTATCCGGGGAGCTGTTTTTT. The genes are TRBV5-4 and TRBJ2-2; D might be TRBD2 (6 bases). Trimming shortened V by 4 bases and J by 6 bases, and 13 bases separated the two germline ends. The CDR3 extends over 14 amino acids. Germline V gene sequence: CDR1 SGHNT, CDR2 YYREEE (reference sequence). Based on the CDR3 plus reference TRBV5-4 and TRBJ2-2, the full variable domain is ETGVTQSPTHLIKTRGQQVTLRCSSQSGHNTVSWYQQALGQGPQFIFQYYREEENGRGNFPPRFSGLQFPNYSSELNVNALELDDSALYLCASSLGGLSGELFFGEGSRLTVL.

This clone was picked up a small number of times. The chain couples TRBV7-9 to TRBJ2-3, with D perhaps TRBD2 (7 bases). Germline values: CDR1 SEHNR, CDR2 FQNEAQ (reference sequence). CDR3 length: 16 amino acids. V lost 0 bases and J lost 0, with 10 bases in between. CDR3: CASSLARGASTDTQYF. CDR3 DNA sequence: TGTGCCAGCAGCTTAGCACGGGGGGCTAGCACAGATACGCAGTATTTT.

The chain couples TRBV5-1 to TRBJ2-3, with unresolved D. Germline CDR1 SGHRS, CDR2 YFSETQ. Trimming pared 1 base from V and 0 bases from J, leaving 9 bases between. The CDR3 has 15 amino acids. The chain's CDR3 is CASSLTSISTDTQYF. CDR3 DNA: TGCGCCAGCAGCTTGACGTCCATAAGCACAGATACGCAGTATTTT.

The chain combines TRBV29-1 with TRBJ1-3; the D is unclear. In germline, CDR1 is SQVTM, CDR2 ANQGSEA. The CDR3 has 12 residues. V dropped 3 bases and J dropped 5 bases, with 8 bases sitting between them. CDR3: CSVEGPRNTIYF. DNA for the CDR3: TGCAGCGTTGAGGGTCCTAGAAACACCATATATTTT. Full variable domain (rest looked up from reference TRBV29-1 and TRBJ1-3): SAVISQKPSRDICQRGTSLTIQCQVDSQVTMMFWYRQQPGQSLTLIATANQGSEATYESGFVIDKFPISRPNLTFSTLTVSNMSPEDSSIYLCSVEGPRNTIYFGEGSWLTVV.

The chain recombines TRBV9 with TRBJ2-5; the D is unclear. Trimming removed 3 bases at V and 5 bases at J, with 17 bases between. Germline V gene sequence: CDR1 SGDLS, CDR2 YYNGEE. This CDR3 contains 15 residues. The CDR3 DNA follows: TGTGCCAGCAGCGCCTTCGGGTTGGGCCAGGAGACCCAGTACTTC. It codes for CASSAFGLGQETQYF.

The chain employs TRBV19 and TRBJ1-1; 9 bases are a match to TRBD1. In germline, CDR1 is LNHDA, CDR2 SQIVND (reference sequence). V lost 5 bases to trimming and J lost 4 bases; unmatched junction nucleotides: 11. CDR3 length: 16 residues. CDR3 sequence: CASSDRDRVIGTEAFF. CDR3 nucleotide sequence: TGTGCCAGTAGTGACCGGGACAGGGTGATTGGCACTGAAGCTTTCTTT.

V gene TRBV18 combines with J gene TRBJ1-1; 11 bases are a match to TRBD1. The CDR3 has 14 residues. V trimming: 6 bases; J trimming: 5 bases; junction bases outside the gene matches: 5. CDR1 is KGHSH and CDR2 is LQKENI in the germline V gene. The CDR3 spells CASSPGTGGTEAFF. The CDR3 DNA follows: TGTGCCAGCTCGCCCGGGACAGGGGGGACTGAAGCTTTCTTT. Full variable domain (remainder filled in from reference TRBV18 and TRBJ1-1): NAGVMQNPRHLVRRRGQEARLRCSPMKGHSHVYWYRQLPEEGLKFMVYLQKENIIDESGMPKERFSAEFPKEGPSILRIQQVVRGDSAAYFCASSPGTGGTEAFFGQGTRLTVV.

This clone showed up just a few times. The CDR3 DNA sequence: TGTGCCAGCAGTTTTAGTTCCCATGGGAACACCGGGGAGCTGTTTTTT. It translates to CASSFSSHGNTGELFF. The V gene is TRBV25-1, the J gene TRBJ2-2; the D is unclear. The length of the CDR3 is 16 residues. Trimming pared 5 bases from V and 1 base from J, leaving 14 bases between. Germline V lookup: CDR1 MGHDK, CDR2 SYGVNS.

This clone was observed once. This rearrangement joins TRBV9 to TRBJ1-2; D is unresolved. The CDR3 consists of 15 residues. With 0 bases removed from V and 2 bases from J, the gap between germline ends came to 11 bases. Germline V lookup: CDR1 SGDLS, CDR2 YYNGEE. The CDR3 sequence is CASSVDRHMNYGYTF. CDR3 nucleotides: TGTGCCAGCAGCGTAGATAGACACATGAACTATGGCTACACCTTC.

This sequence joins TRBV9 and TRBJ1-3; D not resolved. The CDR3 length is 16 residues. Trimming took 0 bases from V and 0 from J, leaving 10 bases between them. In germline, CDR1 is SGDLS, CDR2 YYNGEE. CDR3 DNA sequence: TGTGCCAGCAGCGTAGATGCTGGGCCCTCTGGAAACACCATATATTTT. Its translation is CASSVDAGPSGNTIYF.

The J gene is TRBJ1-1, the V gene TRBV25-1; tentative D call: TRBD1 (5 bases). CDR1 and CDR2 from the germline V gene are MGHDK and SYGVNS. The CDR3 length is 16 residues. The V end was cut by 6 bases, the J end by 4 bases, with 21 bases between. The CDR3 nucleotides are TGTGCCAGCAGCCCAATCTTGCAGGGCAGAGGCACTGAAGCTTTCTTT. As protein: CASSPILQGRGTEAFF.